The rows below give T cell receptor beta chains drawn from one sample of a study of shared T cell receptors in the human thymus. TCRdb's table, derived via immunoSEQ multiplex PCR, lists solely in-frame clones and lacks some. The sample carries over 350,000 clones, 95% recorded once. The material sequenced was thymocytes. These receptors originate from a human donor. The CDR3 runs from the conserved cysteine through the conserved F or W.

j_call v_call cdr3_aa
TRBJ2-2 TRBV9 CASSVEQASGTGELFF
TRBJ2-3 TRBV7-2 CASSAPKDTQYF
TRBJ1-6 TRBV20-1 CGSGPEAPLHF
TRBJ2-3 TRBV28 CASRSPPPEGTDTQYF
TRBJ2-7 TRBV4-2 CASSHGGARYEQYF
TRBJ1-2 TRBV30 CAWSTPRQASFGGYTF
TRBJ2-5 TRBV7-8 CASSWDRQDSQETQYF
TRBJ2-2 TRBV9 CASSTGQGGNTGELFF
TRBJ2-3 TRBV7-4 CASRPGDTSGTDTQYF
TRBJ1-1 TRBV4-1 CASSQDIYTGEATEAFF
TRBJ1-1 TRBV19 CASSIFLERREAFF
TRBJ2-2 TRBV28 CASSFSPTNTGELFF
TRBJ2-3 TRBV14 CASSQDSAITDTQYF
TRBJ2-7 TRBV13 CASSFGLAGHYEQYF
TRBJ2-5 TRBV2 CASSVKGLAGAYRETQYF
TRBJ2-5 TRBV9 CASSSTGETQYF
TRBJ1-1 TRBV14 CASSQDLRKRGNTEAFF
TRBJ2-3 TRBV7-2 CASSLIGVLAGDTDTQYF
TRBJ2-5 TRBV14 CASSQGIRRETQYF
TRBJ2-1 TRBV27 CASRGHSYNEQFF